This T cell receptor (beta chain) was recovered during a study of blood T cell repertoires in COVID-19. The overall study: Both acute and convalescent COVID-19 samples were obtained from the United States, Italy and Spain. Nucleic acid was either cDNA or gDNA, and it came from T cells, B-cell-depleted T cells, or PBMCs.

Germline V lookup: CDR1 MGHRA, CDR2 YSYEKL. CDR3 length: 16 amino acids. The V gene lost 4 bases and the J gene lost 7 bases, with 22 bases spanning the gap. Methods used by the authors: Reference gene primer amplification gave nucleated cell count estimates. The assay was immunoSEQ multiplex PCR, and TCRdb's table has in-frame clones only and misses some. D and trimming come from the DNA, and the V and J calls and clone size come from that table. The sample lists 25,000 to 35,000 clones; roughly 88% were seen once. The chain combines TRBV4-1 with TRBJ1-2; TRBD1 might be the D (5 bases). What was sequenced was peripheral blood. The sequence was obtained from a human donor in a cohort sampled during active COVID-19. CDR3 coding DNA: TGCGCCAGCAGCCTCTCTTGGGAGGGGCTATCGGGTGGCTACACCTTC. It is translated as CASSLSWEGLSGGYTF.